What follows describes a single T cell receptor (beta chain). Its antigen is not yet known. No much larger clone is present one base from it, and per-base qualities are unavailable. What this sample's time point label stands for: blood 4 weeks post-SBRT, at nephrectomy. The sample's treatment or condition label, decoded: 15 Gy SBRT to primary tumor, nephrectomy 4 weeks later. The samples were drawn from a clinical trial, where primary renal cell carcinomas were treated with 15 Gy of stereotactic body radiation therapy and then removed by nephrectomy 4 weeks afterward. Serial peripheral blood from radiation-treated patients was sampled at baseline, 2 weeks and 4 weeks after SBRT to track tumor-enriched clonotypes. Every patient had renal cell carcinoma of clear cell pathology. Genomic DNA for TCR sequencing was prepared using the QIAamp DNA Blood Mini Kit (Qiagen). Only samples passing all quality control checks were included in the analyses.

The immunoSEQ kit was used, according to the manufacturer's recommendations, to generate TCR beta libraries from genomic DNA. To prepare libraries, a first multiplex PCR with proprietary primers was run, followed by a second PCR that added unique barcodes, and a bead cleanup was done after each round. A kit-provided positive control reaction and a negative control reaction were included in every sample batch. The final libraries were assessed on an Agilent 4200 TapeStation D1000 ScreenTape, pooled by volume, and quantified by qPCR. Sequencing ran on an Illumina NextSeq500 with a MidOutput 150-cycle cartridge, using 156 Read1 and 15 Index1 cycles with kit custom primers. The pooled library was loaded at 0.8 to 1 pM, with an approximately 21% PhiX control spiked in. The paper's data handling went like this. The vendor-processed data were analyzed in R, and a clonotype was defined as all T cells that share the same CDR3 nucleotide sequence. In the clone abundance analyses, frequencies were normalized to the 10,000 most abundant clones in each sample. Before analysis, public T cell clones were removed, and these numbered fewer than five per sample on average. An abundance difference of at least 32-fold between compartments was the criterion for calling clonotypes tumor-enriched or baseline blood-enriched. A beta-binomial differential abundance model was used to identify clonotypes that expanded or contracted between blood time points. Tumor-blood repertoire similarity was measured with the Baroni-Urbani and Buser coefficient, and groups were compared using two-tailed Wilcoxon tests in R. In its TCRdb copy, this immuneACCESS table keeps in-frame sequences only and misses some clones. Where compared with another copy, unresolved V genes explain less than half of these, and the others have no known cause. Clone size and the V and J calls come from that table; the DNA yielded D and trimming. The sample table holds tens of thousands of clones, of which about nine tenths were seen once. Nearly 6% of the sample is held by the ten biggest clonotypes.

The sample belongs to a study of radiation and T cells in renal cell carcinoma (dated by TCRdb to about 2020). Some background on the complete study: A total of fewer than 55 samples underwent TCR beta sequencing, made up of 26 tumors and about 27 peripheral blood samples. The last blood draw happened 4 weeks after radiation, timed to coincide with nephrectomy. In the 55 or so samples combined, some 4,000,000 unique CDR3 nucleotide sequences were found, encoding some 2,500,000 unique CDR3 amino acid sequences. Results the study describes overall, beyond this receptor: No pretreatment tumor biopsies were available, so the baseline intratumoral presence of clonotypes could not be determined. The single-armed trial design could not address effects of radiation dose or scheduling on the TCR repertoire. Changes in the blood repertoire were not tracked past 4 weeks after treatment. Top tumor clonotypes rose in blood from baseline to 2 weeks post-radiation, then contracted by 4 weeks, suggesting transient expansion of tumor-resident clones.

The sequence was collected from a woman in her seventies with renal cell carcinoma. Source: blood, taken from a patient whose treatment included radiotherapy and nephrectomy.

Here is the DNA: TGTGCCAGCAGTCGTCCCGGACCGGGAAACACCATATATTTT. Translated, this is CASSRPGPGNTIYF. The rearranged chain carries TRBV6-5 and TRBJ1-3; no D gene can be assigned with confidence. Taken from the germline V gene, the CDR1 and CDR2 loops are MNHEY and SVGAGI. V drops 5 bases and J drops 4 bases, leaving 12 bases in between. The CDR3 covers 14 residues, taking in both the cysteine and the phenylalanine. CDR3 DNA only is kept here, 42 bases in frame from base 1.